The 15 T cell receptor beta chains reported below all come from one sample, sequenced in a study of T cells after posttransplantation cyclophosphamide. The method was immunoSEQ multiplex PCR; TCRdb's version includes in-frame clones alone and lacks a portion of them. This sample comprises 6,000 to 9,500 clones, none seen once only. Treatment was busulfan-fludarabine conditioning, a marrow graft, and cyclophosphamide on days +3 and +4. The sequenced sample was PBMCs, obtained 94 days after allogeneic stem cell transplant with posttransplant cyclophosphamide. The receptors were gathered from a female patient between 60 and 69 years old who received an allogeneic stem cell transplant from an unrelated donor, was CMV-positive, and had acute GVHD only. The T cells may come from the graft donor.

This clone appeared many times. The chain is built from TRBV18 and TRBJ2-5; maybe TRBD2 (6 bases). Germline lookup yields CDR1 KGHSH and CDR2 LQKENI. Trimming removed 6 bases from V and 4 bases from J, with 15 bases in between. This CDR3 has 14 amino acids. The CDR3 region is CASSLSGLRETQYF. The CDR3, as DNA: TGTGCCAGCTCTCTCAGCGGGCTGCGAGAGACCCAGTACTTC.

This clone was seen ten or more times. The rearrangement links TRBV10-3 to TRBJ2-1; a weak D match, TRBD2 (5 bases). Trimming removed 6 bases from V and 2 bases from J, with 23 bases in between. There are 18 residues in the CDR3. Germline lookup yields CDR1 ENHRY and CDR2 SYGVKD. The CDR3 DNA reads TGTGCCATCAGCGATCCGGACTTCCCGGGTAGGGCCTACAATGAGCAGTTCTTC. Translation: CAISDPDFPGRAYNEQFF.

By sample share, this clone is medium-sized. This rearrangement joins TRBV27 to TRBJ1-1, with 7 bases that match TRBD1. The germline gives CDR1 MNHEY, CDR2 SMNVEV (reference sequence). The CDR3 has 15 residues. V lost 3 bases to trimming and J lost 1 base; unmatched junction nucleotides: 5. The CDR3 DNA reads TGTGCCAGCAGTTTTGGAGGGACAGCGAACACTGAAGCTTTCTTT. Amino acids: CASSFGGTANTEAFF.

This clone has a count of ten or more. The chain uses TRBV4-3 and TRBJ2-7; D might be TRBD1 (6 bases). CDR1 is LGHNA, CDR2 YSLEER, per germline. Trimming took off 2 bases at V and 2 bases at J, with 7 bases between the two ends. This CDR3 region has 13 residues. The chain's CDR3 is CASSQTGTYEQYF. CDR3 DNA: TGCGCCAGCAGCCAAACAGGGACCTACGAGCAGTACTTC.

This clone was counted many times. The rearrangement joins TRBV12-3 or TRBV12-4 to TRBJ1-1; D is ambiguous. The CDR3 runs to 16 residues. V was clipped by 7 bases and J by 2 bases, with 20 bases between them. CDR3 sequence (DNA): TGTGCCAGCACCCCGACACGGTCCCTAAAAAACACTGAAGCTTTCTTT. Its protein is CASTPTRSLKNTEAFF.

This clone is classed as medium-sized (0.01 to 0.1%). The chain combines TRBV20-1 with TRBJ2-7; D not resolved. The CDR3 has 11 residues. CDR1 and CDR2 from the germline V gene are DFQATT and SNEGSKA (reference sequence). Trimming cost V 5 bases and J 3 bases, with 8 bases left between them. CDR3 residues: CSASSGYEQYF. The CDR3 nucleotides are TGCAGTGCTTCATCAGGCTACGAGCAGTACTTC.

This clone was recorded at least ten times. The chain couples TRBV7-9 to TRBJ2-7, with D possibly TRBD1 on 5 matching bases. CDR1 SEHNR and CDR2 FQNEAQ come from the germline V gene (reference sequence). Trimming pared 5 bases from V and 7 bases from J, leaving 18 bases between. CDR3 length: 14 residues. The CDR3 loop is CASSDSPFLGEQYF. CDR3 in DNA: TGTGCCAGCAGCGACAGTCCGTTTCTAGGTGAGCAGTACTTC.

This clone was observed at least ten times. CDR3 coding DNA: TGTGCCACCAGCAGCGGGACAGCTTCTGGGGCCAACGTCCTGACTTTC. It specifies CATSSGTASGANVLTF. This chain links TRBV15 with TRBJ2-6; 7 bases are a match to TRBD1. CDR1 is LNHNV, CDR2 YYDKDF, per germline (reference sequence). V dropped 3 bases and J dropped 1; count of bases not matched to a gene: 3. This CDR3 region has 16 residues.

This clone was recorded many times. The chain uses TRBV5-1 and TRBJ1-1; TRBD1 aligns across 7 bases. CDR3 size: 15 residues. The V gene's germline CDR1 is SGHRS and CDR2 YFSETQ. V lost 1 base, J lost 5 bases, and 8 bases stayed unmatched. DNA of the CDR3: TGCGCCAGCAGCTTGAAGGGGGCAGAGGTAACTGAAGCTTTCTTT. Its protein is CASSLKGAEVTEAFF.

This clone showed up just a few times. The chain links TRBV11-2 to TRBJ2-5; TRBD2 is a possible D gene (7 bases). The CDR3 extends over 17 amino acids. The V gene lost 2 bases and the J gene lost 1 base, with 17 bases spanning the gap. Germline V lookup: CDR1 SGHAT, CDR2 FQNNGV. The CDR3 region has the DNA TGTGCCAGCAGCTTAACCCCGGCGGGGGCGGCCCAAGAGACCCAGTACTTC. This sequence encodes CASSLTPAGAAQETQYF.

By share, this clone counts as medium-sized (0.01 to 0.1%). The V and J genes are TRBV12-3 or TRBV12-4 and TRBJ2-1; D is perhaps TRBD1 (5 bases). The V and J ends lost 3 bases and 15 bases respectively, with 12 bases between them. The CDR3 runs to 11 residues. The CDR3 here is CASSFARARFF. The DNA for the CDR3 is TGTGCCAGCAGTTTTGCCAGGGCGCGGTTCTTC.

This clone is categorized as medium-sized (0.01 to 0.1%). The chain uses TRBV19 and TRBJ2-1, with 7 bases matching TRBD2. Germline V CDR1 and CDR2: LNHDA, SQIVND (reference sequence). J was trimmed by 10 bases and V by 5 bases; bases with no gene match: 14. The CDR3 totals 15 residues. The CDR3 DNA sequence: TGTGCCAGTAGTGAAACTAGCGTGCCCGTGGAGGAGCAGTTCTTC. Translation: CASSETSVPVEEQFF.

At least ten counts were recorded for this clone. V is TRBV7-9 and J is TRBJ2-4; D possibly corresponds to TRBD1 (6 bases). Trimming cost V 2 bases and J 1 base, with 12 bases left between them. The CDR3 runs 16 residues. Germline V CDR1 and CDR2: SEHNR, FQNEAQ (reference sequence). CDR3: CASSLSTGFAKNIQYF. CDR3 in DNA: TGTGCCAGCAGCTTATCAACAGGGTTCGCCAAAAACATTCAGTACTTC.

This clone showed up many times. V gene TRBV2 combines with J gene TRBJ1-2, with a tentative D call TRBD1 (5 bases). Trimming stripped 3 bases from V and 4 bases from J, with 9 bases between. The CDR3 has 13 amino acids. Germline-derived CDR1 and CDR2 are SNHLY and FYNNEI. In DNA, the CDR3 is TGTGCCAGCAGTGAGGGAGACAGCTATGGCTACACCTTC. The encoded protein is CASSEGDSYGYTF.

At least ten counts were recorded for this clone. This chain uses TRBV4-1 with TRBJ1-2; TRBD1 is a possible D gene (6 bases). This CDR3 comprises 14 residues. Germline CDR1 and CDR2: MGHRA and YSYEKL. Trimming pared 4 bases from V and 8 bases from J, leaving 17 bases between. CDR3 region: CASSPGLRTAGYTF. The DNA for the CDR3 is TGCGCCAGCAGCCCAGGGTTGAGGACAGCCGGCTACACCTTC.